Presented here are 27 T cell receptor beta chains from one specimen sequenced in a study of identical twins. Each CDR3 protein is one row after TCRdb ran MiXCR on the 5' RACE reads. Among fewer than 900,000 distinct CDR3 sequences listed, over 20% were seen once. This same sample was also taken into another study, of T cells expressing NK-cell markers.

The specimen was PBMCs. Receptors were obtained from a woman under 30 in good health.

The genes are TRBV29-1 and TRBJ2-4; D may match TRBD1 or TRBD2 (6 bases each). The CDR3 is made up of 14 amino acids. With 0 bases removed from V and 5 bases from J, the gap between germline ends came to 11 bases. Per the germline V gene, CDR1 is SQVTM and CDR2 is ANQGSEA. The CDR3 reads CSVEDPRGENIQYF. The DNA for the CDR3 is TGCAGCGTTGAAGACCCGAGGGGGGAAAACATTCAGTACTTC.

The chain has TRBV12-3 or TRBV12-4 and TRBJ2-3; the match to TRBD2 covers 11 bases. There are 15 residues in the CDR3. V was clipped by 6 bases and J by 2 bases; unmatched bases: 4. The CDR3 region has the DNA TGTGCCAGCAGGCTAGCGGGGGGTACCACAGATACGCAGTATTTT. Translated: CASRLAGGTTDTQYF.

This rearrangement joins TRBV5-1 to TRBJ2-7, with 7 bases that match TRBD1. The V gene end was trimmed by 0 bases and the J gene end by 6 bases; junction bases not matched to a gene: 3. The CDR3 sequence is 13 residues long. The germline V gene has CDR1 SGHRS and CDR2 YFSETQ. CDR3 sequence: CASSLGRGSEQYF. The CDR3 bases are TGCGCCAGCAGCTTGGGCAGGGGGTCCGAGCAGTACTTC.

The table lists this clonotype with a few counts. V gene TRBV12-3 or TRBV12-4 combines with J gene TRBJ2-4, with a tentative D call TRBD2 (6 bases). Trimming pared 2 bases from V and 7 bases from J, leaving 9 bases between. The CDR3 has 13 amino acids. The CDR3 region has the DNA TGTGCCAGCAGTTTATCAGGAGGGAACATTCAGTACTTC. This sequence encodes CASSLSGGNIQYF.

J is TRBJ2-7 and V is TRBV5-1; D remains ambiguous. Germline values: CDR1 SGHRS, CDR2 YFSETQ. The CDR3 is 10 residues long. Between the trimmed V and J ends, which lost 6 bases and 6 bases, there was a span of 7 bases. The CDR3 DNA reads TGCGCCAGCAATCGGACCGAGCAGTACTTC. Its protein product is CASNRTEQYF.

The rearrangement joins TRBV5-1 to TRBJ2-3; D uncertain. The germline gives CDR1 SGHRS, CDR2 YFSETQ. Trimming pared 0 bases from V and 0 bases from J, leaving 8 bases between. The CDR3 has 15 amino acids. The CDR3 nucleotides are TGCGCCAGCAGCTTGGAGGTCGGAAGCACAGATACGCAGTATTTT. It yields the protein CASSLEVGSTDTQYF.

The chain uses TRBV4-3 and TRBJ2-3; the D call may be TRBD1 or TRBD2 (5 bases each). Germline values: CDR1 LGHNA, CDR2 YSLEER. V lost 0 bases and J 6 bases, leaving 13 bases between the germline ends. This CDR3 contains 15 residues. The DNA for the CDR3 is TGCGCCAGCAGCCAAGAGGGACCCACGAGGGATACGCAGTATTTT. This gives the protein CASSQEGPTRDTQYF.

This chain's CDR3 is CASSPGQSLFYGYTF. DNA of the CDR3: TGTGCCAGCAGCCCCGGACAGAGCTTATTCTATGGCTACACCTTC. V gene TRBV7-3 combines with J gene TRBJ1-2, with a possible D match to TRBD1 (6 bases). CDR3 length equals 15 residues. Trimming removed 5 bases at V and 4 bases at J, with 17 bases between. The germline CDR1 and CDR2 sequences are SGHTA and FQGTGA.

This clonotype was seen a few times. This rearrangement joins TRBV29-1 to TRBJ1-1, with D unresolved. The germline V and J ends were trimmed by 7 bases and 1 base, with 13 bases remaining between them. Germline CDR1 is SQVTM and CDR2 is ANQGSEA. The CDR3 contains 13 residues. The CDR3 spells CSARKKANTEAFF. In DNA form, the CDR3 reads TGCAGCGCCAGAAAGAAGGCGAACACTGAAGCTTTCTTT. The variable domain in full, with the rest retrieved from reference TRBV29-1 and TRBJ1-1, is SAVISQKPSRDICQRGTSLTIQCQVDSQVTMMFWYRQQPGQSLTLIATANQGSEATYESGFVIDKFPISRPNLTFSTLTVSNMSPEDSSIYLCSARKKANTEAFFGQGTRLTVV.

This clonotype was picked up a small number of times. Here the CDR3 DNA reads TGCGCCAGTCGTCTTAATTCCTACGAGCAGTACTTC. Its translation is CASRLNSYEQYF. This chain connects TRBV5-1 to TRBJ2-7; no clear D gene. Germline V gene sequence: CDR1 SGHRS, CDR2 YFSETQ. Trimming removed 8 bases at V and 1 base at J, with 10 bases between. The CDR3 sequence is 12 residues long.

The rearrangement links TRBV7-2 to TRBJ2-2; 11 bases are shared with TRBD2. The CDR3 spans 17 residues. The J segment lost 0 bases and the V segment lost 5 bases, leaving 5 bases of the junction unmatched. The germline gives CDR1 SGHTA, CDR2 FQGNSA. The CDR3 sequence: CASSRGLAEANTGELFF. The CDR3 region has the DNA TGTGCCAGCAGCCGGGGACTAGCGGAAGCGAACACCGGGGAGCTGTTTTTT.

This chain joins TRBV20-1 and TRBJ1-2, with D possibly matching TRBD1 (6 bases). V lost 1 base and J lost 4, with 16 bases in between. CDR1 and CDR2 (germline): DFQATT, SNEGSKA (reference sequence). The CDR3 contains 15 residues. CDR3 region: CSARVIQGAFYGYTF. The CDR3 DNA follows: TGCAGTGCTAGAGTCATACAGGGAGCCTTCTATGGCTACACCTTC.

The gene calls are TRBV20-1 and TRBJ2-7; no clear D gene. This CDR3 has 13 residues. V was shortened by 3 bases and J by 6 bases, with 15 bases between the two germline ends. The germline gives CDR1 DFQATT, CDR2 SNEGSKA (reference sequence). This chain's CDR3 is CSARAAGQREQYF. CDR3 coding DNA: TGCAGTGCTAGGGCTGCAGGCCAGCGCGAGCAGTACTTC.

The genes are TRBV5-5 and TRBJ2-2; D is undetermined. From germline, CDR1 is SGHKS and CDR2 YYEKEE (reference sequence). V lost 2 bases and J lost 6, with 11 bases in between. The CDR3 covers 14 residues. The CDR3 DNA sequence: TGTGCCAGCAGCTTATTATACGGACCCGGGGAGCTGTTTTTT. This sequence encodes CASSLLYGPGELFF.

This chain links TRBV5-1 with TRBJ2-1; D unresolved. With 1 base removed from V and 4 bases from J, the gap between germline ends came to 9 bases. In germline, CDR1 is SGHRS, CDR2 YFSETQ. The CDR3 spans 14 residues. CDR3 in amino acids: CASSLIPGYNEQFF. The CDR3 DNA follows: TGCGCCAGCAGCTTGATTCCGGGTTACAATGAGCAGTTCTTC.

There are a few counts of this clonotype. The chain carries TRBV6-2 or TRBV6-3 and TRBJ2-3; the D is unclear. The CDR3 covers 14 residues. The germline V and J ends were trimmed by 0 bases and 5 bases, with 9 bases remaining between them. The germline V gene encodes CDR1 MNHEY and CDR2 SVGEGT. DNA of the CDR3: TGTGCCAGCAGTTACTCACAGACGCAAGATACGCAGTATTTT. It yields the protein CASSYSQTQDTQYF.

The chain joins TRBV5-1 to TRBJ2-7; D unresolved. This CDR3 contains 13 residues. CDR1 SGHRS and CDR2 YFSETQ come from the germline V gene. V was clipped by 1 base and J by 5 bases, with 10 bases between them. The CDR3 loop reads CASSLYLGHEQYF. CDR3 sequence (DNA): TGCGCCAGCAGCTTGTATTTGGGTCACGAGCAGTACTTC.

CDR3 nucleotides: TGTGCTAGTGGTTTGGGGGACGGCTCCTACGAGCAGTACTTC. It is translated as CASGLGDGSYEQYF. The chain recombines TRBV12-5 with TRBJ2-7; TRBD1 or TRBD2 may be the D gene (5 bases each). Trimming left V 1 base short and J 0 bases short, with 7 bases between. The germline V gene encodes CDR1 LGHNT and CDR2 FRNRAP. There are 14 residues in the CDR3.

This clonotype was seen more than once but under ten times. The V gene is TRBV5-1, the J gene TRBJ1-2; D gene uncertain. Germline V gene sequence: CDR1 SGHRS, CDR2 YFSETQ. The ends were cut back, 1 base at V and 0 bases at J, with 10 bases in the middle. The CDR3 spans 15 residues. CDR3 DNA: TGCGCCAGCAGCTTGTTAGCGGCCACTAACTATGGCTACACCTTC. Its translation is CASSLLAATNYGYTF.

This chain connects TRBV7-2 to TRBJ2-3, with D uncertain. Germline CDR1 SGHTA, CDR2 FQGNSA. The germline V and J ends were trimmed by 5 bases and 3 bases, with 12 bases remaining between them. The length of the CDR3 is 14 residues. CDR3: CASSPPDPTDTQYF. CDR3 bases: TGTGCCAGCAGCCCTCCGGACCCTACAGATACGCAGTATTTT. The complete variable domain, with remaining parts taken from reference TRBV7-2 and TRBJ2-3, reads GAGVSQSPSNKVTEKGKDVELRCDPISGHTALYWYRQSLGQGLEFLIYFQGNSAPDKSGLPSDRFSAERTGGSVSTLTIQRTQQEDSAVYLCASSPPDPTDTQYFGPGTRLTVL.

The chain uses TRBV11-2 and TRBJ2-1, with 7 bases identical to TRBD2. The CDR3 totals 16 residues. V lost 0 bases to trimming and J lost 2 bases; unmatched junction nucleotides: 4. Per the germline V gene, CDR1 is SGHAT and CDR2 is FQNNGV. The CDR3 reads CASSLEGGSTYNEQFF. The CDR3 region has the DNA TGTGCCAGCAGCTTAGAGGGCGGGAGTACCTACAATGAGCAGTTCTTC.

There are a few counts of this clonotype. V usage is TRBV5-1 and J usage is TRBJ2-7, with 9 bases that match TRBD2. Germline assignment: CDR1 SGHRS and CDR2 YFSETQ. The CDR3 loop spans 15 amino acids. V dropped 7 bases and J dropped 0; count of bases not matched to a gene: 8. The CDR3 DNA reads TGCGCCAGCCAGAGAGCGGGGGGCAGCTCCTACGAGCAGTACTTC. The encoded protein is CASQRAGGSSYEQYF.

This clonotype was recorded many times. The rearrangement joins TRBV7-2 to TRBJ2-3, with 13 bases lining up with TRBD2. Per germline, CDR1 SGHTA and CDR2 FQGNSA. This CDR3 has 16 residues. V dropped 4 bases and J dropped 2; count of bases not matched to a gene: 3. CDR3 sequence reads: CASSSGLAGATDTQYF. For the CDR3, the DNA is TGTGCCAGCAGCTCCGGACTAGCGGGAGCCACAGATACGCAGTATTTT.

This clonotype was seen only a few times. The rearrangement links TRBV20-1 to TRBJ2-5, with a possible D match to TRBD2 (5 bases). The V end was cut by 5 bases, the J end by 5 bases, with 15 bases between. The CDR3 loop spans 13 amino acids. Germline CDR1 reads DFQATT; CDR2 reads SNEGSKA (reference sequence). Here the CDR3 reads CSAGSREGETQYF. The CDR3 DNA sequence: TGCAGTGCTGGGTCCCGGGAAGGGGAGACCCAGTACTTC.

This clonotype has just a few counts. The chain is built from TRBV5-1 and TRBJ2-1; 8 bases fit TRBD2. Germline loops: CDR1 SGHRS, CDR2 YFSETQ. V lost 0 bases and J lost 5; bases outside the gene matches: 10. CDR3 length: 17 amino acids. The CDR3 loop is CASSLVVRLAPNNEQFF. For the CDR3, the DNA is TGCGCCAGCAGCTTGGTCGTTCGACTAGCGCCTAACAATGAGCAGTTCTTC.

This clonotype has just a few counts. The chain is built from TRBV20-1 and TRBJ2-1, with 9 bases aligning to TRBD2. The CDR3 runs 16 residues. The germline gives CDR1 DFQATT, CDR2 SNEGSKA (reference sequence). Trimming at V came to 1 base and at J to 7 bases, leaving 11 bases not matched to a gene. The CDR3 nucleotides are TGCAGTGCTAGAGGCCTAGCGGGAACGGGGGGAAATGAGCAGTTCTTC. Protein sequence: CSARGLAGTGGNEQFF.

This clonotype was found a few times. This chain links TRBV5-5 with TRBJ2-1; D gene uncertain. The CDR3 has 13 residues. Per the germline V gene, CDR1 is SGHKS and CDR2 is YYEKEE (reference sequence). Trimming left V 5 bases short and J 7 bases short, with 13 bases between. The CDR3 loop reads CASSGQRWNEQFF. Here the CDR3 DNA reads TGTGCCAGCAGTGGGCAGAGATGGAATGAGCAGTTCTTC.